Sequencing of this TCR beta chain was carried out in a study of T cell responses to AZD1222 COVID-19 vaccine. General observations from the study: Most donors were white British, females outnumbered males, and clonal diversity was possibly underestimated. Spike as a whole was targeted by vaccine-associated CD4 TCRs, dominant at 160-218 and 743-854. Increases in Spike-specific TCR breadth and depth were seen after two AZD1222 doses.

Turning to this clone: Its antigen is not known.

CDR1 SGHVS and CDR2 FQNEAQ come from the germline V gene. V lost 5 bases and J lost 4; bases outside the gene matches: 16. The CDR3 extends over 17 amino acids. Only in-frame clones appear in the TCRdb table, and some are missing; sequencing was by immunoSEQ multiplex PCR. The sample holds 100,000 to 150,000 clones; 65% to 90% are singletons and the top ten take 7.9%. This material consisted of peripheral blood, taken 28 days after the second dose of the MenACWY control vaccine. This chain joins TRBV7-8 and TRBJ1-2; 7 nucleotides line up with TRBD1. The receptor was isolated from an adult who received the MenACWY meningococcal vaccine as a control. CDR3 sequence: CASSPRQGVPSSYGYTF. The DNA of the CDR3 is TGTGCCAGCAGCCCACGACAGGGCGTCCCGAGCAGCTATGGCTACACCTTC.